Presented here are 16 T cell receptor beta chains from one specimen sequenced in a study of T cell responses to AZD1222 COVID-19 vaccine. Assay: immunoSEQ multiplex PCR; the TCRdb copy retains only in-frame clones and omits some. The sample holds roughly 160,000 clones; around nine tenths are singletons and the top ten take about 1.6%. Sequenced here: peripheral blood, sampled on day 0 of AZD1222 vaccination. Receptor source: an adult in good health.

The chain couples TRBV29-1 to TRBJ1-1; D might be TRBD1 (5 bases). The V gene's germline CDR1 is SQVTM and CDR2 ANQGSEA. This CDR3 comprises 11 residues. The V end was cut by 3 bases, the J end by 7 bases, with 9 bases between. In nucleotides, the CDR3 is TGCAGCGTTGACCCGACAGTTGAAGCTTTCTTT. Encoded protein: CSVDPTVEAFF.

The V gene is TRBV7-9, the J gene TRBJ1-2; D uncertain. The CDR3 totals 12 residues. Looked up from germline, CDR1 is SEHNR and CDR2 is FQNEAQ (reference sequence). Trimming removed 2 bases from V and 8 bases from J, with 9 bases in between. The CDR3 protein is CASSLYGEGYTF. CDR3 DNA sequence: TGTGCCAGCAGCTTATATGGGGAGGGCTACACCTTC.

This clone was seen once. The CDR3 is CASSFRREIWQPQHF. In nucleotides, the CDR3 is TGTGCCAGCAGCTTTCGCCGGGAGATTTGGCAGCCCCAGCATTTT. The V gene is TRBV7-8, the J gene TRBJ1-5; D call uncertain. The CDR3 is 15 residues long. CDR1 is SGHVS, CDR2 FQNEAQ, per germline. V was shortened by 3 bases and J by 7 bases, with 16 bases between the two germline ends.

This clone was recorded once. CDR3 sequence reads: CATSDSEASPLHF. In DNA, the CDR3 is TGTGCCACCAGTGATTCAGAAGCTTCACCCCTCCACTTT. V usage is TRBV24-1 and J usage is TRBJ1-6, with D uncertain. The CDR3 totals 13 residues. Trimming stripped 2 bases from V and 9 bases from J, with 7 bases between. The germline V gene has CDR1 KGHDR and CDR2 SFDVKD.

The gene calls are TRBV20-1 and TRBJ1-1; D unresolved. The CDR3 is 11 residues long. Germline CDR1 and CDR2: DFQATT and SNEGSKA (reference sequence). V lost 5 bases and J 2 bases, leaving 6 bases between the germline ends. This chain's CDR3 is CSAAFNTEAFF. CDR3 sequence (DNA): TGCAGTGCTGCCTTTAACACTGAAGCTTTCTTT.

V usage is TRBV27 and J usage is TRBJ1-1, with 8 nucleotides matching TRBD1. CDR1 and CDR2 from the germline V gene are MNHEY and SMNVEV (reference sequence). With V trimmed by 3 bases and J by 5 bases, 8 bases remained unmatched. There are 15 residues in the CDR3. The CDR3 is CASSLLQGAGTEAFF. The CDR3 coding sequence is TGTGCCAGCAGTTTGCTCCAGGGGGCTGGAACTGAAGCTTTCTTT.

This chain connects TRBV12-3 or TRBV12-4 to TRBJ1-2; D remains ambiguous. Trimming removed 3 bases at V and 3 bases at J, with 8 bases between. The CDR3 is 13 amino acids. The CDR3: CASSFVTDYGYTF. CDR3 bases: TGTGCCAGCAGTTTTGTGACGGACTATGGCTACACCTTC.

The chain is built from TRBV5-1 and TRBJ2-1; D ambiguous. The ends were cut back, 0 bases at V and 14 bases at J, with 18 bases in the middle. The germline gives CDR1 SGHRS, CDR2 YFSETQ. CDR3 length: 14 amino acids. CDR3 sequence (DNA): TGCGCCAGCAGCTTGGGTGTCTCAGACCCTACTGAGTTCTTC. Translated, it gives CASSLGVSDPTEFF.

Concerning this clone: Other DNA sequences in the same sample also yield this CDR3. This sequence joins TRBV14 and TRBJ1-1; D not resolved. V lost 3 bases and J lost 0, with 8 bases in between. This CDR3 is built from 14 residues. The V gene's germline CDR1 is SGHDN and CDR2 FVKESK. The CDR3 is CASSQAGMNTEAFF. As DNA, the CDR3 is TGTGCCAGCAGCCAGGCCGGGATGAACACTGAAGCTTTCTTT.

J is TRBJ2-1 and V is TRBV7-2, with a weak D call TRBD2 (6 bases). Germline V gene lookup returns CDR1 SGHTA and CDR2 FQGNSA. This CDR3 region has 16 residues. V dropped 4 bases and J dropped 2 bases, with 15 bases sitting between them. The CDR3 region has the DNA TGTGCCAGCAGCTCCGCGATCGGGGGAACCTACAATGAGCAGTTCTTC. It is translated as CASSSAIGGTYNEQFF. Full variable domain (rest looked up from reference TRBV7-2 and TRBJ2-1): GAGVSQSPSNKVTEKGKDVELRCDPISGHTALYWYRQSLGQGLEFLIYFQGNSAPDKSGLPSDRFSAERTGGSVSTLTIQRTQQEDSAVYLCASSSAIGGTYNEQFFGPGTRLTVL.

V usage is TRBV4-2 and J usage is TRBJ1-1; perhaps TRBD1 as D (6 bases). Trimming cost V 3 bases and J 4 bases, with 9 bases left between them. Germline values: CDR1 LGHNA, CDR2 YNFKEQ. This CDR3 region has 13 residues. CDR3 in DNA: TGTGCCAGCAGCCAGGACAGTCCCACTGAAGCTTTCTTT. Protein product: CASSQDSPTEAFF.

In nucleotides, the CDR3 is TGTGCCAGCAGTGACGCGGCGAGACAGGGGGTGTACTATGGCTACACCTTC. It codes for CASSDAARQGVYYGYTF. The chain is built from TRBV6-4 and TRBJ1-2; the match to TRBD1 covers 9 bases. Germline lookup yields CDR1 MRHNA and CDR2 SNTAGT. V lost 2 bases, J lost 3 bases, and 10 bases stayed unmatched. The CDR3 consists of 17 residues.

This sequence joins TRBV5-5 and TRBJ1-6; D is unresolved. V lost 2 bases and J 8 bases, leaving 14 bases between the germline ends. Germline-derived CDR1 and CDR2 are SGHKS and YYEKEE (reference sequence). CDR3 length equals 15 residues. This CDR3 is CASSFWASLDSPLHF. The DNA for the CDR3 is TGTGCCAGCAGCTTCTGGGCCAGTCTAGATTCACCCCTCCACTTT.

This chain connects TRBV12-3 or TRBV12-4 to TRBJ2-4; possibly TRBD1 for D (6 bases). V was pared by 3 bases and J by 5 bases, with 8 bases between. This CDR3 is 13 amino acids long. CDR3 DNA sequence: TGTGCCAGCAGTTTGAGACAGGAAAACATTCAGTACTTC. Residues: CASSLRQENIQYF.

J is TRBJ2-3 and V is TRBV7-2; D is ambiguous. CDR3 length: 14 amino acids. The germline V gene has CDR1 SGHTA and CDR2 FQGNSA. V lost 3 bases and J lost 2, with 9 bases in between. The CDR3 sequence is CASSFGLNTDTQYF. The CDR3 region has the DNA TGTGCCAGCAGCTTTGGGCTCAACACAGATACGCAGTATTTT.

The rearrangement uses TRBV4-3 and TRBJ1-6; D gene uncertain. This CDR3 region has 15 residues. Trimming removed 0 bases from V and 10 bases from J, with 13 bases in between. CDR1 and CDR2 (germline): LGHNA, YSLEER. DNA for the CDR3: TGCGCCAGCAGCCAAGAGAGGGCCCGCGGGTCACCCCTCCACTTT. As protein: CASSQERARGSPLHF.